The entry that follows covers one T cell receptor (beta chain) sequence. Its antigen remains unidentified. This sample was included in a study of T cells in localized non-small cell lung cancer. This CDR3 has 16 residues. CDR1 and CDR2 (germline): MNHNY, SVGAGI (reference sequence). The V end was cut by 7 bases, the J end by 7 bases, with 22 bases between. The method was immunoSEQ multiplex PCR; TCRdb's version includes in-frame clones alone and lacks a portion of them. There are about 34,000 clones in the sample; 85% to 90% occur only once, and under 5% lies in the top ten. Study-level findings and limits: Clonality peaked in uninvolved adjacent lung rather than tumor.

The TCR was taken from a woman aged 35-70 years with stage I lung adenocarcinoma. This rearrangement joins TRBV6-6 to TRBJ1-4, with a weak D call TRBD1 (6 bases). The material sequenced was peripheral blood, taken before any cancer treatment. Written as DNA, the CDR3 is TGTGCCAGCATTTTACAGGGAGGGGTAGGAGGTGAAAAACTGTTTTTT. Its protein product is CASILQGGVGGEKLFF.